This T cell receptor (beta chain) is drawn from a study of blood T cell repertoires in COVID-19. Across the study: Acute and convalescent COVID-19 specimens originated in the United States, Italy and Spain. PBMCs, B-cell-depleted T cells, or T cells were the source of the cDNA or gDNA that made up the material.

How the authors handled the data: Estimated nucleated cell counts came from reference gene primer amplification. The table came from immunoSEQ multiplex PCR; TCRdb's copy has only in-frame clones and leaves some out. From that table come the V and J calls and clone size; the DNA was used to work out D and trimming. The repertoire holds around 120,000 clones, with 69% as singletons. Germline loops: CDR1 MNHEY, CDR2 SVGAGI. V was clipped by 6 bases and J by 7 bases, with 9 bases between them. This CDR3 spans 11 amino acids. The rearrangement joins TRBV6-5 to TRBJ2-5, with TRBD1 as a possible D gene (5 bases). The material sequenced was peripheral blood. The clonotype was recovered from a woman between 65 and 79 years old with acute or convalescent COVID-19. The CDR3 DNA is TGTGCCAGCAGGGACATAGGGACCCAGTACTTC. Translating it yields CASRDIGTQYF.